The next 10 T cell receptor beta chains were all read from a single sample in a study of T cells in Graves' hyperthyroidism and ophthalmopathy. From RNA transcripts, TCR beta CDR3 regions were amplified. Carried out on the TCR CDR3, a first-round RT-PCR used the HTBI primer set. One entry per CDR3 protein, called by TCRdb with MiXCR from the multiplex PCR reads. The profile shows some 500,000 distinct CDR3 sequences, over 13% of them singletons. The sample was blood. The receptors were sampled from a woman under 30 with Graves' hyperthyroidism.

This clonotype was observed many times. The chain recombines TRBV30 with TRBJ2-7; 8 bases match TRBD1. V gave up 4 bases and J gave up 6 bases; unmatched junction bases: 11. There are 14 residues in the CDR3. The germline CDR1 and CDR2 sequences are GTSNPN and SVGIG (reference sequence). CDR3 bases: TGTGCCTGGACCGGACAGGGCTTTGTCGGCGAGCAGTACTTC. Its translation is CAWTGQGFVGEQYF.

This clonotype appeared once. The junction differs from germline at one of its ends, possibly a read error. The chain uses TRBV12-3 or TRBV12-4 and TRBJ2-5, with TRBD2 identical over 7 bases. The CDR3 consists of 12 residues. The CDR3 sequence: CVSGDRQETRYF. CDR3 nucleotides: TGTGTCAGCGGGGACCGACAAGAGACCCGGTACTTC.

This clonotype was picked up many times. The chain uses TRBV20-1 and TRBJ2-5; TRBD1 matches at 9 bases. The CDR3 totals 12 residues. Germline-derived CDR1 and CDR2 are DFQATT and SNEGSKA (reference sequence). V shed 5 bases, J shed 5 bases, and the junction held 3 bases outside the gene matches. The chain's CDR3 is CSARTGVETQYF. CDR3 nucleotide sequence: TGCAGTGCTCGGACAGGGGTGGAGACCCAGTACTTC.

This rearrangement joins TRBV28 to TRBJ1-6; D might be TRBD1 (5 bases). The germline V gene encodes CDR1 MDHEN and CDR2 SYDVKM. V was trimmed by 6 bases and J by 10 bases, leaving 25 bases between them. This CDR3 region has 17 residues. The CDR3 here is CASRDPGYRADESPLHF. CDR3 DNA: TGTGCCAGCAGGGATCCAGGGTACCGAGCGGATGAGTCACCCCTCCACTTT.

The chain uses TRBV27 and TRBJ2-2, with D unresolved. The V and J ends lost 5 bases and 8 bases respectively, with 21 bases between them. Germline V gene sequence: CDR1 MNHEY, CDR2 SMNVEV (reference sequence). This CDR3 has 16 residues. CDR3 nucleotide sequence: TGTGCCAGCAGTATCCTTACGATTCACTCCGGGGGGGAGCTGTTTTTT. Encoded protein: CASSILTIHSGGELFF.

This chain connects TRBV20-1 to TRBJ1-5; 8 bases are shared with TRBD1. The CDR3 sequence is 16 residues long. V was pared by 4 bases and J by 7 bases, with 15 bases of the junction left unmatched. Germline V gene lookup returns CDR1 DFQATT and CDR2 SNEGSKA (reference sequence). CDR3 sequence (DNA): TGCAGTGCTAAAGCCCCTGACAGGGGAGTTCGGCAGCCCCAGCATTTT. Amino acid sequence: CSAKAPDRGVRQPQHF.

This clonotype has just a few counts. CDR3 region: CASSQWDSVYPTNGYTF. CDR3 bases: TGTGCCAGCAGCCAATGGGACAGTGTTTACCCAACTAATGGCTACACCTTC. V gene TRBV5-6 combines with J gene TRBJ1-2; TRBD1 aligns across 7 bases. The CDR3 has 17 amino acids. Germline values: CDR1 SGHDT, CDR2 YYEEEE. V lost 4 bases to trimming and J lost 6 bases; unmatched junction nucleotides: 18.

This clonotype was seen ten or more times. V and J are TRBV5-1 and TRBJ1-1, with no clear D. V was pared by 0 bases and J by 1 base, with 7 bases between. CDR3 length: 14 amino acids. CDR1 is SGHRS, CDR2 YFSETQ, per germline. The CDR3 region is CASSLEAGNTEAFF. The CDR3 bases are TGCGCCAGCAGCTTGGAGGCAGGGAACACTGAAGCTTTCTTT.

This clonotype was detected ten times or more. The genes are TRBV5-6 and TRBJ2-1; 7 positions match TRBD2. This CDR3 contains 14 residues. V lost 0 bases and J lost 9; bases outside the gene matches: 6. The germline gives CDR1 SGHDT, CDR2 YYEEEE. CDR3 region: CASSLGLALFEQFF. The DNA for the CDR3 is TGTGCCAGCAGCTTGGGACTAGCCTTGTTTGAGCAGTTCTTC.

This clonotype was counted between two and nine times. CDR3 loop: CASVNRGPNYGYTF. CDR3 nucleotides: TGTGCCAGCGTGAACAGAGGACCTAACTATGGCTACACCTTC. V and J are TRBV6-1 and TRBJ1-2; D is unresolved. Germline assignment: CDR1 MNHNS and CDR2 SASEGT. This CDR3 has 14 residues. The V gene lost 8 bases and the J gene lost 0 bases, with 13 bases spanning the gap.